This TCR beta chain was retrieved from a study of blood T cell repertoires in COVID-19. Across the whole study: The cDNA or gDNA used as material had been derived from T cells, B-cell-depleted T cells, or PBMCs.

The method was immunoSEQ multiplex PCR; TCRdb's version includes in-frame clones alone and lacks a portion of them. The sample consists of around 150,000 clones, more than 75% of them appearing once. The count of this clone is one. Germline trimming cut 7 bases from V and 2 bases from J; bases unmatched to any gene: 4. CDR1 SQVTM and CDR2 ANQGSEA come from the germline V gene. The length of the CDR3 is 13 residues. The sample consisted of peripheral blood. The chain links TRBV29-1 to TRBJ1-5; 8 bases align to TRBD1. The source of this sequence is a man in his fifties or sixties with acute or convalescent COVID-19. The chain's CDR3 is CSASGGGNQPQHF. CDR3 in DNA: TGCAGCGCTTCAGGGGGCGGCAATCAGCCCCAGCATTTT.